This T cell receptor (beta chain) was recorded in a study of cytomegalovirus exposure and HLA in healthy donors. Turning to the study itself: Clustering assigned 81% of the approximately 400 genotyped donors to the Caucasian-associated ancestry cluster. Findings and limits, study-wide: Researchers catalogued approximately 160 TCR beta chains as cytomegalovirus-associated. Despite most TCR sequences being rare, some public TCRs occurred in many donors.

About this clone: Its antigen is unidentified.

The CDR3 runs to 15 residues. V shed 3 bases and J shed 0 bases, with 9 bases lying between them. Germline assignment: CDR1 KGHSH and CDR2 LQKENI. In the PCR, 60 Vbeta and 13 Jbeta primers were used. Libraries were prepared by immunoSEQ multiplex PCR; TCRdb keeps only in-frame clonotypes and omits some of them. In the table there are under 150,000 clones, roughly 80% of which are singletons. Donors were ostensibly healthy at sampling, although undocumented immune exposures were probable. This TCR came from a woman between 50 and 59 years old in good health and CMV-seropositive. Material for sequencing was PBMCs. V usage is TRBV18 and J usage is TRBJ1-5; perhaps TRBD1 as D (5 bases). The CDR3 sequence is CASSPRGFSNQPQHF. The CDR3 DNA is TGTGCCAGCTCACCCCGGGGGTTTAGCAATCAGCCCCAGCATTTT.